This passage covers 7 T cell receptor beta chains from one sample sequenced in a study of T cells in Graves' hyperthyroidism and ophthalmopathy. Amplification of TCR beta CDR3 regions used RNA as the template. The HTBI primer set drove a first-round RT-PCR of the TCR CDR3. TCRdb reprocessed the multiplex PCR reads via MiXCR and lists one record per CDR3 protein. Among a few hundred thousand distinct CDR3 sequences listed, about 16% were seen once. Material: blood. The receptors were gathered from a woman between 25 and 40 years old with Graves' ophthalmopathy.

In this sample, this clonotype turned up a few times. This sequence joins TRBV20-1 and TRBJ2-1; tentatively, D is TRBD2 (7 bases). This CDR3 is 13 amino acids long. Deletions cut 1 base from V and 7 bases from J, with 11 bases between. Germline values: CDR1 DFQATT, CDR2 SNEGSKA (reference sequence). The CDR3 DNA follows: TGCAGTGCTAGAGTAGGGGGGGGGAATGAGCAGTTCTTC. This encodes CSARVGGGNEQFF.

This clonotype was counted only a few times. The CDR3 protein is CSARAGGPNQPQHF. The CDR3 DNA reads TGCAGTGCTAGAGCAGGGGGCCCCAATCAGCCCCAGCATTTT. The gene calls are TRBV20-1 and TRBJ1-5, with 8 bases fitting TRBD1. Germline trimming cut 1 base from V and 3 bases from J; bases unmatched to any gene: 2. CDR1 is DFQATT and CDR2 is SNEGSKA in the germline V gene (reference sequence). The CDR3 covers 14 residues.

This clonotype was observed many times. The V gene is TRBV7-2, the J gene TRBJ2-1; 9 positions agree with TRBD2. Germline V lookup: CDR1 SGHTA, CDR2 FQGNSA. Germline trimming cut 6 bases from V and 6 bases from J; bases unmatched to any gene: 3. The CDR3 runs to 13 residues. CDR3 loop: CASRILAGNEQFF. Here the CDR3 DNA reads TGTGCCAGCAGGATACTAGCGGGCAATGAGCAGTTCTTC.

This clonotype was picked up many times. The V gene is TRBV15, the J gene TRBJ2-7; 13 positions agree with TRBD2. V dropped 0 bases and J dropped 1; count of bases not matched to a gene: 9. The CDR3 loop spans 19 amino acids. The germline CDR1 and CDR2 sequences are LNHNV and YYDKDF (reference sequence). The CDR3 DNA reads as TGTGCCACCAGCAGAGATGATGGACTAGCGGGGGACGAGTCCTACGAGCAGTACTTC. Protein sequence: CATSRDDGLAGDESYEQYF.

Only a few counts were recorded for this clonotype. The chain joins TRBV6-1 to TRBJ1-2; D remains unclear. Germline V gene data show CDR1 as MNHNS and CDR2 as SASEGT. CDR3 length: 13 amino acids. Trimming stripped 5 bases from V and 4 bases from J, with 11 bases between. As DNA, the CDR3 is TGTGCCAGCAGTTCAGGCCTAGGCTATGGCTACACCTTC. It yields the protein CASSSGLGYGYTF.

This rearrangement joins TRBV9 to TRBJ2-1, with D possibly being TRBD1 or TRBD2 (5 bases each). V lost 3 bases and J lost 8, with 6 bases in between. Germline V gene data show CDR1 as SGDLS and CDR2 as YYNGEE. The CDR3 consists of 11 residues. This chain's CDR3 is CASSAGHEQFF. In DNA form, the CDR3 reads TGTGCCAGCAGCGCGGGACATGAGCAGTTCTTC.

This clonotype has at least ten counts. The chain joins TRBV28 to TRBJ2-2; D call uncertain. The V gene lost 3 bases and the J gene lost 1 base, with 6 bases spanning the gap. The CDR3 consists of 14 residues. CDR1 and CDR2 (germline): MDHEN, SYDVKM. The CDR3 is CASSFLKNTGELFF. The CDR3 nucleotides read TGTGCCAGCAGTTTTCTTAAGAACACCGGGGAGCTGTTTTTT. Based on the CDR3 plus reference TRBV28 and TRBJ2-2, the full variable domain is DVKVTQSSRYLVKRTGEKVFLECVQDMDHENMFWYRQDPGLGLRLIYFSYDVKMKEKGDIPEGYSVSREKKERFSLILESASTNQTSMYLCASSFLKNTGELFFGEGSRLTVL.